This TCR beta chain was observed in a study of blood T cells in healthy people across ages. Study-level points and caveats: While age rose, TCR beta diversity per million T cells dropped in a roughly linear way.

Combining a sample-barcoded 5' primer with a J-beta primer mix, a second PCR ran for about 7 to 12 cycles. The yield of each sample was at least 2.5 million CDR3-containing paired-end reads. MiXCR, applied by TCRdb to the 5' RACE reads, yields one record per CDR3 protein. The table records fewer than 800,000 distinct CDR3 sequences, 32% of them present only once. This CDR3 comprises 14 residues. The V and J ends lost 1 base and 1 base respectively, with 7 bases between them. Germline V gene data show CDR1 as SGHTA and CDR2 as FQGNSA. This clonotype has at least ten counts. Antigen unknown. This chain links TRBV7-2 with TRBJ1-2, with D unclear. This sequence originates from a woman of 80 years or more in good health. What was sequenced was blood. CDR3 region: CASSLVANNYGYTF. CDR3 bases: TGTGCCAGCAGCTTAGTCGCAAATAACTATGGCTACACCTTC.